The rows below give T cell receptor beta chains drawn from one sample of a study of metastatic and nonmetastatic thyroid tumors. TCRdb re-analyzed the PCR reads using MiXCR. The repertoire has approximately 17,000 clones, approximately 27% of them found once; the top ten carry roughly 22%. Sequencing was carried out using tumor tissue. These receptors were collected from a female donor with papillary thyroid cancer or a benign thyroid nodule (not recorded which). Some clones in this sample may be carry-over from other donors' samples. Each CDR3 is given with its conserved first and last residue. Each record gives: clone size, J gene, V gene, D gene, CDR3 DNA, CDR3 protein. D genes are given only for firm matches. The size of a clone is reported for some rows only, either as once, few or many, or as a class for expanded clones.

abundance: -; j_gene: TRBJ1-1; v_gene: TRBV20-1; d_gene: TRBD1; CDR3nt: TGCAGTGCTAGAGAGACAGGGAACACTGAGGCTTTCTTT; CDR3aa: CSARETGNTEAFF
abundance: medium-sized; j_gene: TRBJ1-4; v_gene: TRBV6-2/TRBV6-3; d_gene: -; CDR3nt: TGTGCCAGCAGTCCTCCGGGGACGGGTAATGAAAAACTGTTTTTT; CDR3aa: CASSPPGTGNEKLFF
abundance: many; j_gene: TRBJ2-7; v_gene: TRBV6-1; d_gene: -; CDR3nt: TGTGCCAGCACTTTTGGTGACTACGAGCAGTACTTC; CDR3aa: CASTFGDYEQYF
abundance: -; j_gene: TRBJ2-1; v_gene: TRBV13; d_gene: TRBD2; CDR3nt: TGTGCCAGCAGCTTAGTATTAGCGGGAGGGGTTGTCAATGAGCAGTTCTTC; CDR3aa: CASSLVLAGGVVNEQFF
abundance: many; j_gene: TRBJ2-7; v_gene: TRBV30; d_gene: TRBD1; CDR3nt: TGTGCCTGGGGACGACAGGGGGCATCCTACGAGCAGTACTTC; CDR3aa: CAWGRQGASYEQYF
abundance: many; j_gene: TRBJ2-7; v_gene: TRBV29-1; d_gene: TRBD1; CDR3nt: TGCAGCATCCGGACAGGCGGCGGGGAGCAGTACTTC; CDR3aa: CSIRTGGGEQYF
abundance: many; j_gene: TRBJ2-7; v_gene: TRBV5-5; d_gene: -; CDR3nt: TGTGCCAGCAAATTGGACGGAGCCTACGAGCAGTACTTC; CDR3aa: CASKLDGAYEQYF
abundance: -; j_gene: TRBJ2-2; v_gene: TRBV27; d_gene: -; CDR3nt: TGTGCCAGCAGTTGGGCAGCCAACACCGGGGAGCTGTTTTTT; CDR3aa: CASSWAANTGELFF
abundance: medium-sized; j_gene: TRBJ1-2; v_gene: TRBV6-1; d_gene: TRBD1; CDR3nt: TGTGCCAGCAGTCCAGGGGGGAACTATGGCTACACCTTC; CDR3aa: CASSPGGNYGYTF
abundance: many; j_gene: TRBJ1-2; v_gene: TRBV19; d_gene: -; CDR3nt: TGTGCCAGTAGTATAGGACAGATTAACTATGGCTACACCTTC; CDR3aa: CASSIGQINYGYTF
abundance: many; j_gene: TRBJ2-7; v_gene: TRBV3-1; d_gene: -; CDR3nt: TGTGCCAGCAGCCCCCCGTGGGACGGGAGCGACTACGAGCAGTACTTC; CDR3aa: CASSPPWDGSDYEQYF
abundance: -; j_gene: TRBJ2-3; v_gene: TRBV30; d_gene: TRBD2; CDR3nt: TGTGCCTGGAGTGTATTGGGGGGGACGCAGTATTTT; CDR3aa: CAWSVLGGTQYF
abundance: -; j_gene: TRBJ2-7; v_gene: TRBV4-1; d_gene: -; CDR3nt: TGCGCCAGCAGCCAAGAATTAAGAGTCGGTCGGGAGCAGTACTTC; CDR3aa: CASSQELRVGREQYF
abundance: -; j_gene: TRBJ1-1; v_gene: TRBV5-5; d_gene: -; CDR3nt: TGTGCCAGCAGCTTGGGACCTACTGAGAACACTGAAGCTTTCTTT; CDR3aa: CASSLGPTENTEAFF
abundance: few; j_gene: TRBJ1-2; v_gene: TRBV6-1; d_gene: -; CDR3nt: TGTGCCAGCAGTCCCCGGACGCCAGTTTGGTATGGCTACACCTTC; CDR3aa: CASSPRTPVWYGYTF
abundance: -; j_gene: TRBJ2-7; v_gene: TRBV5-4; d_gene: TRBD2; CDR3nt: TGTGCCAGCAGCTTTACTAGCGTCTACGAGCAGTACTTC; CDR3aa: CASSFTSVYEQYF
abundance: -; j_gene: TRBJ2-1; v_gene: TRBV2; d_gene: TRBD2; CDR3nt: TGTGCCAGCAGGCCGGGACTAGCGCTACACAATGAGCAGTTCTTC; CDR3aa: CASRPGLALHNEQFF
abundance: many; j_gene: TRBJ1-1; v_gene: TRBV6-2/TRBV6-3; d_gene: -; CDR3nt: TGTGCCAGCAGTCAATTACGGCCTGCGAACACTGAAGCTTTCTTT; CDR3aa: CASSQLRPANTEAFF
abundance: many; j_gene: TRBJ1-4; v_gene: TRBV6-1; d_gene: TRBD1; CDR3nt: TGTGCCAGCAGTTTAGGGGGCAACGAAAAACTGTTTTTT; CDR3aa: CASSLGGNEKLFF
abundance: many; j_gene: TRBJ2-3; v_gene: TRBV25-1; d_gene: -; CDR3nt: TGTGCCAGCAGTGACTCCCCCGTCGGACTGGATACTAGCACAGATACGCAGTATTTT; CDR3aa: CASSDSPVGLDTSTDTQYF
abundance: few; j_gene: TRBJ1-1; v_gene: TRBV2; d_gene: -; CDR3nt: TGTGCCAGGACATCGGGAGGAGACACTGAAGCTTTCTTT; CDR3aa: CARTSGGDTEAFF
abundance: many; j_gene: TRBJ1-1; v_gene: TRBV6-5; d_gene: TRBD1; CDR3nt: TGTGCCAGCAGGCCTCCCCCAGGGGGGGGAAGGGTGAACACTGAAGCTTTCTTT; CDR3aa: CASRPPPGGGRVNTEAFF
abundance: -; j_gene: TRBJ1-1; v_gene: TRBV11-2; d_gene: -; CDR3nt: TGTGCCAGCAGCTTAGGTCCGGAGCTCGTCGCTGAAGCTTTCTTT; CDR3aa: CASSLGPELVAEAFF
abundance: -; j_gene: TRBJ2-2; v_gene: TRBV12-3/TRBV12-4; d_gene: TRBD2; CDR3nt: TGTGCCAGCAGTTCTAGCGGGGGGGCCGGGGAGCTGTTTTTT; CDR3aa: CASSSSGGAGELFF
abundance: -; j_gene: TRBJ2-7; v_gene: TRBV3-1; d_gene: -; CDR3nt: TGTGCCAGCAGCCAGAGTAGGTACGAGCAGTACTTC; CDR3aa: CASSQSRYEQYF
abundance: many; j_gene: TRBJ2-6; v_gene: TRBV9; d_gene: TRBD1; CDR3nt: TGTGCCAGCAGCGTTTGGGACAGGGGTTCTGGGGCCAACGTCCTGACTTTC; CDR3aa: CASSVWDRGSGANVLTF
abundance: many; j_gene: TRBJ1-5; v_gene: TRBV20-1; d_gene: -; CDR3nt: TGCAGTGCTAGACTGACAGGACTAAATCAGCCCCAGCATTTT; CDR3aa: CSARLTGLNQPQHF
abundance: once; j_gene: TRBJ2-7; v_gene: TRBV4-1; d_gene: -; CDR3nt: TGCGCCAGCAGCCAAGAAACCAGTGGTGCTTACGATCAGTACTTC; CDR3aa: CASSQETSGAYDQYF
abundance: few; j_gene: TRBJ2-3; v_gene: TRBV24-1; d_gene: TRBD2; CDR3nt: TGTGCCACGACTAGCGGGACCTTTGGAGATACGCAGTATTTT; CDR3aa: CATTSGTFGDTQYF
abundance: -; j_gene: TRBJ1-2; v_gene: TRBV20-1; d_gene: -; CDR3nt: TGCAGTGCTAGACCGATCGACAGGAAGTTCTATGGCTACACCTTC; CDR3aa: CSARPIDRKFYGYTF
abundance: many; j_gene: TRBJ1-2; v_gene: TRBV7-9; d_gene: TRBD1; CDR3nt: TGTGCCAGCAGCCATACCGACAGGGGTTATGGCTACACCTTC; CDR3aa: CASSHTDRGYGYTF
abundance: many; j_gene: TRBJ2-2; v_gene: TRBV2; d_gene: -; CDR3nt: TGTGCCAGCAGGCCCGACCGATGGAACACCGGGGAGCTGTTTTTT; CDR3aa: CASRPDRWNTGELFF
abundance: many; j_gene: TRBJ1-2; v_gene: TRBV29-1; d_gene: -; CDR3nt: TGCAGCGTTGATTACCGTGGGGACTATGGCTACACCTTC; CDR3aa: CSVDYRGDYGYTF
abundance: many; j_gene: TRBJ2-3; v_gene: TRBV19; d_gene: -; CDR3nt: TGTGCCAGTAGTATCCCAGGGAGGGGGACAGATACGCAGTATTTT; CDR3aa: CASSIPGRGTDTQYF
abundance: many; j_gene: TRBJ2-7; v_gene: TRBV5-5; d_gene: TRBD2; CDR3nt: TGTGCCAGCAGCTTGTCCAGCGGGGGGGGGTACGAGCAGTACTTC; CDR3aa: CASSLSSGGGYEQYF
abundance: -; j_gene: TRBJ2-7; v_gene: TRBV5-5; d_gene: -; CDR3nt: TGTGCCAGCACAAACGACGGGGACTCCTACGAGCAGTACTTC; CDR3aa: CASTNDGDSYEQYF
abundance: medium-sized; j_gene: TRBJ1-5; v_gene: TRBV20-1; d_gene: TRBD1; CDR3nt: TGCAGTGCAGATGGCCGACAGGGCCGCGCTCAGCCCCAGCATTTT; CDR3aa: CSADGRQGRAQPQHF
abundance: -; j_gene: TRBJ2-5; v_gene: TRBV5-1; d_gene: -; CDR3nt: TGCGCCAGTCTCGGGGCGGAAGAGACCAAGTACTTC; CDR3aa: CASLGAEETKYF
abundance: many; j_gene: TRBJ2-4; v_gene: TRBV5-1; d_gene: -; CDR3nt: TGCGCCAGCAGCTTCGGTGTCAGCGCCAAAAACATTCAGTACTTC; CDR3aa: CASSFGVSAKNIQYF
abundance: many; j_gene: TRBJ1-2; v_gene: TRBV12-5; d_gene: TRBD1; CDR3nt: TGTGCTAGTGGTTTGGAGGGACAGGGGGCTAACTATGGCTACACCTTC; CDR3aa: CASGLEGQGANYGYTF
abundance: -; j_gene: TRBJ2-1; v_gene: TRBV7-8; d_gene: TRBD2; CDR3nt: TGTGCCAGCACAGCGGGAGGAGTGGGGAATGAGCAGTTCTTC; CDR3aa: CASTAGGVGNEQFF
abundance: -; j_gene: TRBJ1-5; v_gene: TRBV20-1; d_gene: TRBD1; CDR3nt: TGCAGTGCTAGCACGGCCGAGGGGGCAGGTCAACTCCAGCATTTT; CDR3aa: CSASTAEGAGQLQHF